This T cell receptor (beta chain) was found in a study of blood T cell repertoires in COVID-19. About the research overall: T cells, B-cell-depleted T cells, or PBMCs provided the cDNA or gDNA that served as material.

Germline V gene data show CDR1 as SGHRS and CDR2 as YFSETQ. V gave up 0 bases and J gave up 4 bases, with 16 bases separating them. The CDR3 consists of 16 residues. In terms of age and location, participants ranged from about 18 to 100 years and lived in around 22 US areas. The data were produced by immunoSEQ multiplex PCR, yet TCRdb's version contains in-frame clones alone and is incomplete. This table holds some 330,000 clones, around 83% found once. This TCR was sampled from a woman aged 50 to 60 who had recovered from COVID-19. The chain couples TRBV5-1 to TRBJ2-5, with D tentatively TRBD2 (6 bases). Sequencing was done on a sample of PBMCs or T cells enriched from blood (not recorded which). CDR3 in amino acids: CASSLGDSRPAETQYF. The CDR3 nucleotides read TGCGCCAGCAGCTTGGGGGACTCCCGACCAGCAGAGACCCAGTACTTC.